This entry concerns a single T cell receptor beta chain. Its antigen is unidentified. Overall study results and limits: Tumor-infiltrating Treg TCR alpha and beta sequences overlapped most with tumor naive CD4+ T cells, then blood naive.

TCRdb redid the calling of the 5' RACE reads with MiXCR, one entry per CDR3 protein. The sample records tens of thousands of distinct CDR3 sequences, more than 25% being singletons. The sequencing sample was made of tumor-infiltrating memory CD4+ T cells sorted from the breast tumor. Subset given: memory CD4+ T cells, CD4+CD45RO+CD25-. This TCR was recovered from a female donor with breast cancer.

The CDR3 reads CASSSDTSGLYGYTF. CDR3 DNA: TGCGCCAGCTCTTCGGACACATCGGGCCTCTATGGCTACACCTTC. The chain uses TRBV5-1 and TRBJ1-2, with a weak D call TRBD1 (5 bases). Germline loops: CDR1 SGHRS, CDR2 YFSETQ. This CDR3 has 15 amino acids. V was shortened by 7 bases and J by 4 bases, with 20 bases between the two germline ends.